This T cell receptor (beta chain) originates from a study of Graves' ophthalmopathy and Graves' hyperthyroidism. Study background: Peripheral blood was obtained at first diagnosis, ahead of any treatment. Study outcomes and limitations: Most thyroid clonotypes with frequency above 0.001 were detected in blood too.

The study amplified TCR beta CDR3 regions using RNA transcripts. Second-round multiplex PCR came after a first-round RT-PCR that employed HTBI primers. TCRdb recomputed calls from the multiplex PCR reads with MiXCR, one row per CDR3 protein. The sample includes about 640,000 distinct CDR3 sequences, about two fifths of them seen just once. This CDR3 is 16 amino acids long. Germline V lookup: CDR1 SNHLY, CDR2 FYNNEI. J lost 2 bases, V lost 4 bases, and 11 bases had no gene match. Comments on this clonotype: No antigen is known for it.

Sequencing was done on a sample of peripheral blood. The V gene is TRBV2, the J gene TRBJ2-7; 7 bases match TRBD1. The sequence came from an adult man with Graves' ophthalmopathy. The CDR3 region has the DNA TGTGCCAGCAGTGGCGCCGGGACAGAGGGCACCTACGAGCAGTACTTC. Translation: CASSGAGTEGTYEQYF.